Sequencing of this T cell receptor (beta chain) was carried out in a study of shared clonotypes between healthy human individuals. Genomic DNA (from each subset) was split evenly across several immunoSEQ plates. Input per replicate PCR of unsorted PBMC was 300 ng DNA, corresponding to roughly 30,000 T cell genomes. Scientists sequenced DNA from unsorted PBMC on ten immunoSEQ deep assay plates. Sequencing used immunoSEQ multiplex PCR; TCRdb keeps in-frame clones, though not all of them. The repertoire holds about 470,000 clones, around 79% seen once, with roughly 13% in the top ten. V dropped 6 bases and J dropped 0 bases, with 12 bases sitting between them. CDR1 and CDR2 (germline): KGHSH, LQKENI. The CDR3 is made up of 15 amino acids. Donors were Caucasian adults residing in Nashville, Tennessee, USA.

The chain employs TRBV18 and TRBJ1-5; D is possibly TRBD1 (6 bases). Input material: PBMCs. The TCR originated in a woman aged 40-49 years in good health. Some clones in this sample may be carry-over from other donors' samples. The chain's CDR3 is CASSLTGYSNQPQHF. For the CDR3, the DNA is TGTGCCAGCTCCCTAACAGGGTATAGCAATCAGCCCCAGCATTTT. Looking up the rest from reference TRBV18 and TRBJ1-5 gives the full variable domain: NAGVMQNPRHLVRRRGQEARLRCSPMKGHSHVYWYRQLPEEGLKFMVYLQKENIIDESGMPKERFSAEFPKEGPSILRIQQVVRGDSAAYFCASSLTGYSNQPQHFGDGTRLSIL.